This T cell receptor (beta chain) is drawn from a study of blood T cell repertoires in COVID-19. Methods used by the authors: Amplification of reference gene primers was used by the study to estimate nucleated cell counts. Data came from immunoSEQ multiplex PCR; TCRdb stores just in-frame clones and leaves some out. V, J and clone size reflect that table, while D and trimming were determined from the DNA. Altogether approximately 230,000 clones are present, approximately 88% being singletons, with the ten largest covering around 6.6%. Patients of the Seattle cohort, enrolled during active infection, were followed longitudinally. Trimming left V 0 bases short and J 8 bases short, with 13 bases between. The germline V gene has CDR1 SGHTA and CDR2 FQGNSA. CDR3 length: 14 amino acids.

The rearrangement uses TRBV7-2 and TRBJ1-1; the D gene is possibly TRBD1 (5 bases). Input material: peripheral blood. This TCR came from a woman aged 25 to 39 with COVID-19, enrolled during active disease. DNA of the CDR3: TGTGCCAGCAGCTTAGCAAGAAACAGGAGAGAAGCTTTCTTT. It yields the protein CASSLARNRREAFF.